The T cell receptor (beta chain) described here comes from a study of blood T cells in healthy people across ages. Findings and limits, study-wide: The recorded TCR beta diversity per million T cells decreased in a roughly linear manner with age. Naive T cell percentage by flow cytometry tracked strongly with beta diversity. More naive CD4+ cells and higher diversity were found in long-lived than in aged donors.

Germline V gene lookup returns CDR1 MNHNS and CDR2 SASEGT. Losses at the gene ends were 10 bases for V and 6 bases for J; bases not matched to a gene: 15. There are 15 residues in the CDR3. The use of a sample-barcoded 5' primer and a J-beta primer mix characterized a second PCR of about 7 to 12 cycles. TCRdb reanalysed the 5' RACE reads using MiXCR and keeps one entry per CDR3 protein. This sample has over a million distinct CDR3 sequences; more than 35% occur once, and the top ten carry approximately 20%. This clonotype was counted only a few times. Its antigen is undetermined. Researchers isolated at least 7 million PBMCs per sample.

J is TRBJ2-1 and V is TRBV6-1, with 7 nucleotides matching TRBD1. The sequencing input was blood. This sequence was found in an older woman in good health. CDR3 coding DNA: TGTGCCACCCCAGCAGACAGGGCAGATCGCAATGAGCAGTTCTTC. The encoded protein is CATPADRADRNEQFF.